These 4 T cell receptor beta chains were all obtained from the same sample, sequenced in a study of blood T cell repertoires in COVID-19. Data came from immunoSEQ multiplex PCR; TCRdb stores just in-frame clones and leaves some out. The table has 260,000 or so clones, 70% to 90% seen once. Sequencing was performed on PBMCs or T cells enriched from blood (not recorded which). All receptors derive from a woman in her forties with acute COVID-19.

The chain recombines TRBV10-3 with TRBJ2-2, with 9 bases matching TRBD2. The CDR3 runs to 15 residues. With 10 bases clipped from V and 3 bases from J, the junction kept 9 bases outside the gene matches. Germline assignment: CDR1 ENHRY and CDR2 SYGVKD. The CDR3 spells CATSSGSSDTGELFF. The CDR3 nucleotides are TGTGCCACTAGTAGCGGGAGTAGTGACACCGGGGAGCTGTTTTTT.

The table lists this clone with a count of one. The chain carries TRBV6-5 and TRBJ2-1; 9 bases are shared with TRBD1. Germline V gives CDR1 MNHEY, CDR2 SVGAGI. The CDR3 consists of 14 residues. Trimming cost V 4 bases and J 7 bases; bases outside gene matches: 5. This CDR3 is CASSSQGARNEQFF. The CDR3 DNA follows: TGTGCCAGCAGTTCACAGGGGGCTAGGAATGAGCAGTTCTTC.

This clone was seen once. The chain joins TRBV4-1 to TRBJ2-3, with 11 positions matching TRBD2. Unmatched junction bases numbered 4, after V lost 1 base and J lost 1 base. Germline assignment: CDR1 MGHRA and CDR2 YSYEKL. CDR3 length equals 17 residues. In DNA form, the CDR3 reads TGCGCCAGCAGCCAAGTGACTAGCGGGGATCGCACAGATACGCAGTATTTT. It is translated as CASSQVTSGDRTDTQYF.

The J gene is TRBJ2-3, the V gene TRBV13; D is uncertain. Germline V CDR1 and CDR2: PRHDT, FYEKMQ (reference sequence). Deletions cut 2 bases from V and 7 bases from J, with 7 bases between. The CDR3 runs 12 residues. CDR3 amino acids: CASSLNLNTQYF. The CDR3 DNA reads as TGTGCCAGCAGCTTAAATCTTAATACGCAGTATTTT.